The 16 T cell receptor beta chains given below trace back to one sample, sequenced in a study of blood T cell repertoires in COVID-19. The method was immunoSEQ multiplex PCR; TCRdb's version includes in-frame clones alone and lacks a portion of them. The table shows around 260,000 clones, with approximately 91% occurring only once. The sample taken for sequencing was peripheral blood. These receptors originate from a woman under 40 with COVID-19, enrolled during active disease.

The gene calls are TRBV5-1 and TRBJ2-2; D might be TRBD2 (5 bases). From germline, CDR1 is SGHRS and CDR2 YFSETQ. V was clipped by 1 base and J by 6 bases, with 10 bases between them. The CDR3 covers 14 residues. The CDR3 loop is CASSLSVEAGELFF. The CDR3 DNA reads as TGCGCCAGCAGCTTGAGTGTGGAGGCCGGGGAGCTGTTTTTT.

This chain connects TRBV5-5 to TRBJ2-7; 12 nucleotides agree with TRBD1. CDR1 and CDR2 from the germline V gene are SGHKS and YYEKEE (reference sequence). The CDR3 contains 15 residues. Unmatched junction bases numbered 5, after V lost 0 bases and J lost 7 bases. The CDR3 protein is CASSLDGTGGEEQYF. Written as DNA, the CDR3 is TGTGCCAGCAGCTTGGACGGGACAGGGGGCGAAGAGCAGTACTTC.

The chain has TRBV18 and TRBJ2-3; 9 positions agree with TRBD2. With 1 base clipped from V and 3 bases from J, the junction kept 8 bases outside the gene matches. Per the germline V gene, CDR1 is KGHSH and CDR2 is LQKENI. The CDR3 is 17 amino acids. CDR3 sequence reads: CASSPRTSGSKTDTQYF. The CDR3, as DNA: TGTGCCAGCTCACCACGTACTAGCGGGTCAAAGACAGATACGCAGTATTTT. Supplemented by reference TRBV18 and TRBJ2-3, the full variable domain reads NAGVMQNPRHLVRRRGQEARLRCSPMKGHSHVYWYRQLPEEGLKFMVYLQKENIIDESGMPKERFSAEFPKEGPSILRIQQVVRGDSAAYFCASSPRTSGSKTDTQYFGPGTRLTVL.

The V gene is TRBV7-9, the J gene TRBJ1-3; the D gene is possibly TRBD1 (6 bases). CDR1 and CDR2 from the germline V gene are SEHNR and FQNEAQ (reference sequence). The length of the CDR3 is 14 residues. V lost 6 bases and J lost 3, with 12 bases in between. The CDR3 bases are TGTGCCAGCAGTCAAGCAGGGGATGGAAACACCATATATTTT. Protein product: CASSQAGDGNTIYF.

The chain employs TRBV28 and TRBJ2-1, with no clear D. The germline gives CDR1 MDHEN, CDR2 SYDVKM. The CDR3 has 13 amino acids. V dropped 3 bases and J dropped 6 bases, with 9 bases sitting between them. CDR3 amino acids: CASSLLVGNEQFF. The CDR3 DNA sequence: TGTGCCAGCAGTTTGCTAGTTGGCAATGAGCAGTTCTTC.

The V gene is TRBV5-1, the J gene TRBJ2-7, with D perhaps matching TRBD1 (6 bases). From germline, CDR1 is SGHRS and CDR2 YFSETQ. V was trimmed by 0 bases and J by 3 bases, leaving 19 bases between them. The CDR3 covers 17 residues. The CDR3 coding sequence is TGCGCCAGCAGCTTGGCCGGGCTACAGGGACCCGACTACGAGCAGTACTTC. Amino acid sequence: CASSLAGLQGPDYEQYF.

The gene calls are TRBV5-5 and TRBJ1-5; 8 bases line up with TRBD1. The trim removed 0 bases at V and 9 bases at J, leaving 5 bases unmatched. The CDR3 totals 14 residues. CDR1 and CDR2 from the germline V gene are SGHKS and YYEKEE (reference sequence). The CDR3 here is CASSLGQGLGPQHF. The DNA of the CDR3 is TGTGCCAGCAGCTTGGGACAGGGGCTAGGGCCCCAGCATTTT.

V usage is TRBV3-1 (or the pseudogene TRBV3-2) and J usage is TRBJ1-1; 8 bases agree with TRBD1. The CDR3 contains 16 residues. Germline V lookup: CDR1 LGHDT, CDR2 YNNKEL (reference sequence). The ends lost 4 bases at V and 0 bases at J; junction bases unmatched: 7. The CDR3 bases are TGTGCCAGCAGCCCTGGACAGGGACCCATGAACACTGAAGCTTTCTTT. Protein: CASSPGQGPMNTEAFF.

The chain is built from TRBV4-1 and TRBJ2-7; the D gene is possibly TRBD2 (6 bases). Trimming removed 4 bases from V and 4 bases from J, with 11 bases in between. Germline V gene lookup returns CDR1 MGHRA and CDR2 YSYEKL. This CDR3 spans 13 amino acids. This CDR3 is CASSPGGSYEQYF. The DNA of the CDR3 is TGCGCCAGCAGCCCCGGAGGGAGTTACGAGCAGTACTTC.

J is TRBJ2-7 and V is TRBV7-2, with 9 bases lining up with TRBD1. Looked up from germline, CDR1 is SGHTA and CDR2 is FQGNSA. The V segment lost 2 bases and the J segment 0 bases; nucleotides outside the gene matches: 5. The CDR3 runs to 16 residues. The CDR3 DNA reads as TGTGCCAGCAGCTTAAGTCGGGACAGGGTCTCCTACGAGCAGTACTTC. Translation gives CASSLSRDRVSYEQYF.

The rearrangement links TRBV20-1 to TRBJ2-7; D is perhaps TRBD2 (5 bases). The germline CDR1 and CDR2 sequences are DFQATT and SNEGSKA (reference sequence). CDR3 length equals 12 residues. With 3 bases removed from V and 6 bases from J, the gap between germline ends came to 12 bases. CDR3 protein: CSASTPSGEQYF. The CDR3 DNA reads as TGCAGTGCTAGTACGCCGAGCGGCGAGCAGTACTTC.

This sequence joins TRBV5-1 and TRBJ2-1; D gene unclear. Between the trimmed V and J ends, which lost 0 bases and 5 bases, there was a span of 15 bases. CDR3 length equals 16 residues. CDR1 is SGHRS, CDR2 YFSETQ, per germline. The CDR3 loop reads CASSLAGLGGNNEQFF. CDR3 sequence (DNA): TGCGCCAGCAGCTTGGCTGGGTTAGGCGGAAACAATGAGCAGTTCTTC.

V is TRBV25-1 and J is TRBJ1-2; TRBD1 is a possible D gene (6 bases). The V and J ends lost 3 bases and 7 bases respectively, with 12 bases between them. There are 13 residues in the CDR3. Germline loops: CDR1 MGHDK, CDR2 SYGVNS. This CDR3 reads CASSEGGAVGYTF. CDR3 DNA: TGTGCCAGCAGTGAGGGGGGGGCGGTTGGCTACACCTTC.

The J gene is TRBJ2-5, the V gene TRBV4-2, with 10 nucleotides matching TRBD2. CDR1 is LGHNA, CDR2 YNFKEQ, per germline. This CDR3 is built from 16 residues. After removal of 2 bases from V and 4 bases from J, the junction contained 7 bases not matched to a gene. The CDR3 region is CASSQTLAGARETQYF. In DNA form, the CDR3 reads TGTGCCAGCAGCCAAACGCTAGCGGGAGCTCGAGAGACCCAGTACTTC.

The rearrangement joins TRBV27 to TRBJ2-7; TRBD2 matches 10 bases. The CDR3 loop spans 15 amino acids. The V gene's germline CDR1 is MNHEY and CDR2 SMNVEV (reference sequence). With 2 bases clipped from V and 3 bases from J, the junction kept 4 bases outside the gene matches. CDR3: CASSLTASGSYEQYF. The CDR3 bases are TGTGCCAGCAGTTTAACCGCTAGCGGGAGCTACGAGCAGTACTTC.

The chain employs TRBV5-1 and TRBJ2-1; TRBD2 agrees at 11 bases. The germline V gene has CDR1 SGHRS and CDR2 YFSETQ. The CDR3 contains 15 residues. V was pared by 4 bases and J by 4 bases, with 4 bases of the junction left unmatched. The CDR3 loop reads CASSGTSGSYNEQFF. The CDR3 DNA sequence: TGCGCCAGCAGCGGGACTAGCGGATCATACAATGAGCAGTTCTTC.